Following are 20 T cell receptor beta chains from one sample sequenced in a study of T cell repertoires in cytomegalovirus infection (dated by TCRdb to between 2018 and 2021). Their target antigens are unknown. The sample's treatment or condition label, in plain terms: in vitro stimulation with specific CMV peptide epitopes to enrich CMV-specific T cells. The instrument given in TCRdb is Illumina HiSeq 1500. In TCRdb, the public reads were trimmed at Q25 with fastp and aligned with MiXCR, with productive beta chains retained. Each entry is one CDR3 protein sequence, shown with its most common DNA and genes. Within this sample are about 20,000 distinct CDR3 sequences, with about 40% of them counted one time only. Jointly, the top ten make up over 85% of the sample. Sequenced here: CD8+ T cells from cultured PBMCs, sampled from culture after CMV antigen stimulation. The receptors originated from a human donor in good health (CMV status not recorded). Some clones in this sample may be carry-over from other donors' samples.

This chain joins TRBV5-6 and TRBJ2-7; TRBD1 matches at 7 bases. Looked up from germline, CDR1 is SGHDT and CDR2 is YYEEEE. CDR3 size: 14 residues. Unmatched junction bases numbered 5, after V lost 3 bases and J lost 2 bases. In DNA, the CDR3 is TGTGCCAGCAGCTCCGGGACAGAGCCCTACGAGCAGTACTTC. This translates into CASSSGTEPYEQYF.

The DNA for the CDR3 is TGTGCCAGCACCGGAGACGGCGGGAGCAGTTACAATGAGCAGTTCTTC. Translated: CASTGDGGSSYNEQFF. The chain has TRBV7-9 and TRBJ2-1; 7 nucleotides line up with TRBD2. Trimming removed 7 bases from V and 4 bases from J; junction bases left unmatched: 13. The germline V gene encodes CDR1 SEHNR and CDR2 FQNEAQ (reference sequence). CDR3 length equals 16 residues.

The CDR3 sequence: CATELSPSTDTQYF. CDR3 DNA: TGTGCCACCGAGCTCTCGCCAAGCACAGATACGCAGTATTTT. The chain recombines TRBV28 with TRBJ2-3; D remains ambiguous. V was cut by 10 bases and J by 0 bases, with 14 bases left in between. CDR3 length: 14 amino acids. The germline CDR1 and CDR2 sequences are MDHEN and SYDVKM.

About this clonotype itself: This could be a read error, since a much larger clone is one nucleotide away. The V and J genes are TRBV11-2 and TRBJ2-7; D could derive from TRBD1 or TRBD2 (5 bases each). The CDR3 runs 14 residues. CDR1 SGHAT and CDR2 FQNNGV come from the germline V gene. The germline V and J ends were trimmed by 3 bases and 2 bases, with 11 bases remaining between them. The CDR3 region has the DNA TGTGCCAGCAGCTTGGACATGGGAGCCTACGAGCAGTACTTC. As protein: CASSLDMGAYEQYF.

This clonotype was picked up many times. The rearrangement links TRBV7-2 to TRBJ2-7; D perhaps matches TRBD1 (6 bases). The CDR3 totals 15 residues. From germline, CDR1 is SGHTA and CDR2 FQGNSA. V lost 3 bases and J lost 5, with 17 bases in between. CDR3 bases: TGTGCCAGCAGCTTCGTGGGGGACAATAAGGACGAGCAGTACTTC. It specifies CASSFVGDNKDEQYF.

The chain has TRBV7-2 and TRBJ1-6, with no clear D. The length of the CDR3 is 13 residues. V was shortened by 1 base and J by 14 bases, with 12 bases between the two germline ends. Germline values: CDR1 SGHTA, CDR2 FQGNSA. The CDR3 nucleotides are TGTGCCAGCAGCTTAGACACAACTTCCACCCTCCACTTT. Translation: CASSLDTTSTLHF.

This chain connects TRBV5-4 to TRBJ2-3, with 9 bases fitting TRBD1. The germline V gene has CDR1 SGHNT and CDR2 YYREEE (reference sequence). V shed 0 bases, J shed 2 bases, and the junction held 7 bases outside the gene matches. The CDR3 loop spans 17 amino acids. The CDR3 protein is CASSLAPGQGITDTQYF. The CDR3 DNA reads as TGTGCCAGCAGCTTGGCCCCCGGACAGGGGATCACAGATACGCAGTATTTT.

This rearrangement joins TRBV4-1 to TRBJ1-4; perhaps TRBD1 as D (5 bases). The germline V and J ends were trimmed by 0 bases and 7 bases, with 12 bases remaining between them. Germline V lookup: CDR1 MGHRA, CDR2 YSYEKL. The length of the CDR3 is 15 residues. CDR3 sequence (DNA): TGCGCCAGCAGCCAAGAATCCCCGGGGGGTGAAAAACTGTTTTTT. This codes for CASSQESPGGEKLFF.

The chain joins TRBV28 to TRBJ2-1; D may be TRBD1 (6 bases). Trimming shortened V by 4 bases and J by 0 bases, and 13 bases separated the two germline ends. CDR3 length equals 16 residues. Germline V gene lookup returns CDR1 MDHEN and CDR2 SYDVKM. CDR3 sequence: CASSSRGRSSYNEQFF. The CDR3, as DNA: TGTGCCAGCAGTTCCAGGGGAAGGAGCTCCTACAATGAGCAGTTCTTC.

This clonotype was counted only a few times. The chain employs TRBV7-9 and TRBJ1-2, with TRBD1 as a possible D gene (6 bases). This CDR3 comprises 13 residues. Germline V gene data show CDR1 as SEHNR and CDR2 as FQNEAQ (reference sequence). The V gene lost 3 bases and the J gene lost 6 bases, with 11 bases spanning the gap. CDR3 nucleotide sequence: TGTGCCAGCAGCTTTCGACAGGAGGATGGCTACACCTTC. Amino acid sequence: CASSFRQEDGYTF.

The gene calls are TRBV7-2 and TRBJ2-1; 9 positions agree with TRBD1. The CDR3 spans 15 residues. Germline V lookup: CDR1 SGHTA, CDR2 FQGNSA. V dropped 3 bases and J dropped 7; count of bases not matched to a gene: 7. CDR3 amino acids: CASSFEQGAMNEQFF. The CDR3 DNA reads TGTGCCAGCAGCTTCGAACAGGGGGCAATGAATGAGCAGTTCTTC.

This clonotype was detected only a few times. This rearrangement joins TRBV7-6 to TRBJ2-2; D is unclear. Germline values: CDR1 SGHVS, CDR2 FNYEAQ. V shed 6 bases and J shed 3 bases, with 8 bases lying between them. CDR3 length equals 13 residues. In DNA, the CDR3 is TGTGCCAGCAGACTGACGGACACCGGGGAGCTGTTTTTT. As protein: CASRLTDTGELFF.

This chain uses TRBV7-6 with TRBJ2-1; D remains unclear. The CDR3 loop spans 15 amino acids. The germline CDR1 and CDR2 sequences are SGHVS and FNYEAQ. V was pared by 5 bases and J by 0 bases, with 11 bases between. The CDR3 spells CASSRTASSYNEQFF. As DNA, the CDR3 is TGTGCCAGCAGCCGGACGGCTAGCTCCTACAATGAGCAGTTCTTC.

This clonotype was seen more than once but under ten times. The V and J genes are TRBV6-6 and TRBJ2-7, with 8 bases fitting TRBD1. This CDR3 contains 15 residues. V lost 2 bases to trimming and J lost 6 bases; unmatched junction nucleotides: 9. Germline V gene data show CDR1 as MNHNY and CDR2 as SVGAGI (reference sequence). The CDR3 bases are TGTGCCAGCAGTTACGCGCGGCAGGGGGCTGGCGAGCAGTACTTC. Translated: CASSYARQGAGEQYF.

This sequence joins TRBV7-6 and TRBJ1-1; TRBD1 matches at 11 bases. The CDR3 consists of 14 residues. Unmatched junction bases numbered 5, after V lost 5 bases and J lost 6 bases. Germline values: CDR1 SGHVS, CDR2 FNYEAQ. CDR3 amino acids: CASSTPDRGPEAFF. Here the CDR3 DNA reads TGTGCCAGCAGCACCCCGGACAGGGGGCCTGAAGCTTTCTTT.

The genes are TRBV28 and TRBJ1-5; maybe TRBD1 (6 bases). The germline gives CDR1 MDHEN, CDR2 SYDVKM. V lost 4 bases, J lost 0 bases, and 13 bases lay in between. CDR3 size: 16 residues. CDR3 in DNA: TGTGCCAGCAGTTCGGGGACACCATATAGCAATCAGCCCCAGCATTTT. The encoded protein is CASSSGTPYSNQPQHF.

V gene TRBV2 combines with J gene TRBJ2-4; D is perhaps TRBD2 (5 bases). The V gene's germline CDR1 is SNHLY and CDR2 FYNNEI. V lost 1 base, J lost 6 bases, and 10 bases lay in between. The CDR3 is made up of 14 amino acids. The CDR3 sequence: CASSEDGIGNIQYF. As DNA, the CDR3 is TGTGCCAGCAGTGAAGACGGGATCGGAAACATTCAGTACTTC.

The chain uses TRBV5-4 and TRBJ2-1; TRBD2 aligns across 10 bases. The V gene's germline CDR1 is SGHNT and CDR2 YYREEE (reference sequence). The CDR3 has 16 amino acids. Germline trimming cut 0 bases from V and 7 bases from J; bases unmatched to any gene: 7. CDR3 coding DNA: TGTGCCAGCAGCTTGGAGGCTAGCGGGAGTAAGAATGAGCAGTTCTTC. Translating it yields CASSLEASGSKNEQFF.

This clonotype was recorded at least ten times. In DNA form, the CDR3 reads TGCAGTGCTGGGGGGTTTATCAGCAATCAGCCCCAGCATTTT. Protein: CSAGGFISNQPQHF. V usage is TRBV20-1 and J usage is TRBJ1-5, with D possibly TRBD1 on 5 matching bases. V was shortened by 5 bases and J by 1 base, with 12 bases between the two germline ends. The CDR3 consists of 14 residues. CDR1 and CDR2 (germline): DFQATT, SNEGSKA (reference sequence).

The chain recombines TRBV12-3 or TRBV12-4 with TRBJ1-4, with D maybe TRBD1 (6 bases). Trimming left V 2 bases short and J 8 bases short, with 18 bases between. CDR3 length: 16 amino acids. CDR3 loop: CASSLRAGTRNEKLFF. CDR3 coding DNA: TGTGCCAGCAGTTTAAGGGCCGGGACAAGAAACGAAAAACTGTTTTTT.